This is a list of T cell receptor beta chains from one sample in a study of cytomegalovirus exposure and HLA in healthy donors. Clones were read by immunoSEQ multiplex PCR, and TCRdb kept only the in-frame ones, dropping some. The sample shows more than 150,000 clones, about 90% of them seen only once. Sequencing used PBMCs. The receptors derive from a girl less than two years old in good health and CMV-seronegative. Both conserved end residues are part of each CDR3. The order of the fields is D gene, V gene, J gene, clone size, CDR3 protein, CDR3 DNA. D genes are given only for firm matches. The size field is filled for only some rows; it gives once, few, many or a size class.

d_call: TRBD1
v_call: TRBV29-1
j_call: TRBJ2-7
clone_size: few
cdr3_aa: CSVLTGGSYEQYF
cdr3_nt: TGCAGCGTTCTGACAGGGGGCTCCTACGAGCAGTACTTC

d_call: NA
v_call: TRBV19
j_call: TRBJ1-1
clone_size: once
cdr3_aa: CASSMGSLTEAFF
cdr3_nt: TGTGCCAGTAGTATGGGGAGTCTCACTGAAGCTTTCTTT

d_call: TRBD1
v_call: TRBV6-1
j_call: TRBJ1-3
clone_size: NA
cdr3_aa: CASSEGTGLLSGNTIYF
cdr3_nt: TGTGCCAGCAGTGAAGGGACAGGACTGCTATCTGGAAACACCATATATTTT

d_call: TRBD1
v_call: TRBV9
j_call: TRBJ1-1
clone_size: NA
cdr3_aa: CASSGTGGLRTEAFF
cdr3_nt: TGTGCCAGCAGCGGGACAGGGGGCCTACGCACTGAAGCTTTCTTT

d_call: NA
v_call: TRBV19
j_call: TRBJ2-5
clone_size: NA
cdr3_aa: CASSIQGHLKETQYF
cdr3_nt: TGTGCCAGTAGTATACAGGGACACCTAAAAGAGACCCAGTACTTC

d_call: NA
v_call: TRBV27
j_call: TRBJ1-1
clone_size: NA
cdr3_aa: CASSSTGRSEAFF
cdr3_nt: TGTGCCAGCAGTTCAACAGGGAGATCTGAAGCTTTCTTT

d_call: NA
v_call: TRBV6-5
j_call: TRBJ2-3
clone_size: NA
cdr3_aa: CASKLSTPGTDTQYF
cdr3_nt: TGTGCCAGCAAACTATCAACCCCTGGGACAGATACGCAGTATTTT

d_call: NA
v_call: TRBV5-1
j_call: TRBJ1-3
clone_size: NA
cdr3_aa: CASSLESLSSGNTIYF
cdr3_nt: TGCGCCAGCAGCTTGGAGTCTCTTAGCTCTGGAAACACCATATATTTT

d_call: TRBD1
v_call: TRBV7-9
j_call: TRBJ2-7
clone_size: NA
cdr3_aa: CASSFDRVYEQYF
cdr3_nt: TGTGCCAGCAGCTTCGACAGGGTCTACGAGCAGTACTTC

d_call: TRBD1
v_call: TRBV5-1
j_call: TRBJ2-7
clone_size: once
cdr3_aa: CASSLRQGIDEQYF
cdr3_nt: TGCGCCAGCAGCTTGCGACAGGGGATCGACGAGCAGTACTTC

d_call: NA
v_call: TRBV5-6
j_call: TRBJ2-7
clone_size: NA
cdr3_aa: CASWGGRSSYEQYF
cdr3_nt: TGTGCCAGTTGGGGGGGGCGGTCCTCCTACGAGCAGTACTTC

d_call: NA
v_call: TRBV21-1
j_call: TRBJ2-2
clone_size: NA
cdr3_aa: CASSKILSGAGELFF
cdr3_nt: TGTGCCAGCAGCAAAATCCTAAGCGGCGCCGGGGAGCTGTTTTTT

d_call: TRBD2
v_call: TRBV15
j_call: TRBJ2-7
clone_size: NA
cdr3_aa: CATSRDDGGAYEQYF
cdr3_nt: TGTGCCACCAGCAGAGATGACGGGGGGGCCTACGAGCAGTACTTC

d_call: TRBD1
v_call: TRBV14
j_call: TRBJ2-1
clone_size: NA
cdr3_aa: CASSRSGTGYFNEQFF
cdr3_nt: TGTGCCAGCAGCCGATCCGGGACAGGGTATTTCAATGAGCAGTTCTTC

d_call: TRBD1
v_call: TRBV7-9
j_call: TRBJ1-3
clone_size: NA
cdr3_aa: CASSRKQGGPGNTIYF
cdr3_nt: TGTGCCAGCAGCAGAAAACAGGGGGGGCCTGGAAACACCATATATTTT

d_call: NA
v_call: TRBV29-1
j_call: TRBJ1-1
clone_size: NA
cdr3_aa: CSVEANTEAFF
cdr3_nt: TGCAGCGTTGAGGCGAACACTGAAGCTTTCTTT

d_call: TRBD1
v_call: TRBV29-1
j_call: TRBJ2-3
clone_size: NA
cdr3_aa: CSVDPSRGFGSTDTQYF
cdr3_nt: TGCAGCGTTGATCCAAGCAGGGGGTTTGGTAGCACAGATACGCAGTATTTT

d_call: NA
v_call: TRBV6-5
j_call: TRBJ2-2
clone_size: NA
cdr3_aa: CASRRTEINTGELFF
cdr3_nt: TGTGCCAGCAGGCGGACAGAAATAAACACCGGGGAGCTGTTTTTT

d_call: NA
v_call: TRBV18
j_call: TRBJ2-1
clone_size: NA
cdr3_aa: CASSPIPNNEQFF
cdr3_nt: TGTGCCAGCTCACCAATTCCCAACAATGAGCAGTTCTTC

d_call: NA
v_call: TRBV7-9
j_call: TRBJ2-5
clone_size: NA
cdr3_aa: CASSPPEQETQYF
cdr3_nt: TGTGCCAGCAGCCCCCCGGAGCAGGAGACCCAGTACTTC

d_call: TRBD1
v_call: TRBV5-5
j_call: TRBJ2-2
clone_size: NA
cdr3_aa: CASRPGTANTGELFF
cdr3_nt: TGTGCCAGCAGACCCGGGACAGCGAACACCGGGGAGCTGTTTTTT

d_call: NA
v_call: TRBV6-1
j_call: TRBJ2-6
clone_size: NA
cdr3_aa: CASREWDSYSGANVLTF
cdr3_nt: TGTGCCAGCAGGGAATGGGACTCCTACTCTGGGGCCAACGTCCTGACTTTC

d_call: TRBD1
v_call: TRBV9
j_call: TRBJ1-1
clone_size: NA
cdr3_aa: CASSAVGTADEAFF
cdr3_nt: TGTGCCAGCAGCGCAGTAGGGACAGCTGATGAAGCTTTCTTT

d_call: NA
v_call: TRBV29-1
j_call: TRBJ1-2
clone_size: NA
cdr3_aa: CSVDFPANYGYTF
cdr3_nt: TGCAGCGTTGATTTTCCGGCTAACTATGGCTACACCTTC

d_call: NA
v_call: TRBV4-1
j_call: TRBJ2-2
clone_size: once
cdr3_aa: CASSQESSGAGELFF
cdr3_nt: TGCGCCAGCAGCCAAGAATCATCAGGGGCCGGGGAGCTGTTTTTT

d_call: TRBD2
v_call: TRBV7-9
j_call: TRBJ2-2
clone_size: few
cdr3_aa: CASSPGLAAGELFF
cdr3_nt: TGTGCCAGCAGCCCCGGACTAGCTGCCGGGGAGCTGTTTTTT

d_call: TRBD1
v_call: TRBV10-2
j_call: TRBJ1-6
clone_size: NA
cdr3_aa: CASSEWDRGYNSPLHF
cdr3_nt: TGCGCCAGCAGTGAGTGGGACAGGGGATATAATTCACCCCTCCACTTT

d_call: NA
v_call: TRBV7-9
j_call: TRBJ1-4
clone_size: NA
cdr3_aa: CASSLGAGGATNEKLFF
cdr3_nt: TGTGCCAGCAGCTTAGGCGCGGGGGGGGCAACTAATGAAAAACTGTTTTTT

d_call: TRBD1
v_call: TRBV19
j_call: TRBJ1-2
clone_size: NA
cdr3_aa: CASRTQGAGYGYTF
cdr3_nt: TGTGCCAGTAGGACCCAGGGGGCGGGCTATGGCTACACCTTC

d_call: NA
v_call: TRBV7-2
j_call: TRBJ1-2
clone_size: NA
cdr3_aa: CASSQRYYGYTF
cdr3_nt: TGTGCCAGCAGCCAGCGGTACTATGGCTACACCTTC

d_call: TRBD1
v_call: TRBV9
j_call: TRBJ1-3
clone_size: NA
cdr3_aa: CASSARTGYLSGNTIYF
cdr3_nt: TGTGCCAGCAGCGCAAGGACAGGGTACCTCTCTGGAAACACCATATATTTT

d_call: TRBD1
v_call: TRBV10-3
j_call: TRBJ1-4
clone_size: once
cdr3_aa: CAISRDRLINEKLFF
cdr3_nt: TGTGCCATCAGCCGGGACAGGTTAATAAATGAAAAACTGTTTTTT

d_call: NA
v_call: TRBV5-1
j_call: TRBJ2-1
clone_size: NA
cdr3_aa: CASSLVGGVSYNEQFF
cdr3_nt: TGCGCCAGCAGCTTGGTCGGCGGGGTCTCCTACAATGAGCAGTTCTTC

d_call: TRBD1
v_call: TRBV2
j_call: TRBJ1-5
clone_size: NA
cdr3_aa: CASGRDRVDQPQHF
cdr3_nt: TGTGCCAGTGGCCGGGACAGGGTAGATCAGCCCCAGCATTTT

d_call: NA
v_call: TRBV7-9
j_call: TRBJ1-2
clone_size: NA
cdr3_aa: CASSLRAVRGGYTF
cdr3_nt: TGTGCCAGCAGCTTAAGGGCGGTCAGGGGTGGCTACACCTTC

d_call: TRBD2
v_call: TRBV6-5
j_call: TRBJ2-2
clone_size: NA
cdr3_aa: CASSRLAGGPGELFF
cdr3_nt: TGTGCCAGCAGTCGACTAGCGGGGGGCCCCGGGGAGCTGTTTTTT

d_call: TRBD2
v_call: TRBV5-1
j_call: TRBJ2-1
clone_size: NA
cdr3_aa: CASSLALAVNNEQFF
cdr3_nt: TGCGCCAGCAGCTTGGCGCTAGCGGTAAACAATGAGCAGTTCTTC

d_call: NA
v_call: TRBV11-2
j_call: TRBJ1-2
clone_size: NA
cdr3_aa: CASSLSGSGSDGYTF
cdr3_nt: TGTGCCAGCAGCTTATCAGGGTCCGGCAGCGATGGCTACACCTTC

d_call: NA
v_call: TRBV7-9
j_call: TRBJ1-1
clone_size: NA
cdr3_aa: CASSLWLGGQGTEAFF
cdr3_nt: TGTGCCAGCAGCTTATGGTTGGGGGGGCAGGGGACTGAAGCTTTCTTT

d_call: NA
v_call: TRBV7-3
j_call: TRBJ1-6
clone_size: NA
cdr3_aa: CASSSNLESPLHF
cdr3_nt: TGTGCCAGCAGCTCCAATTTAGAGTCACCCCTCCACTTT

d_call: TRBD2
v_call: TRBV7-9
j_call: TRBJ2-3
clone_size: NA
cdr3_aa: CASSTSGGTDTQYF
cdr3_nt: TGTGCCAGCAGCACAAGCGGGGGGACAGATACGCAGTATTTT

d_call: NA
v_call: TRBV9
j_call: TRBJ2-7
clone_size: NA
cdr3_aa: CASSVVAGQNYEQYF
cdr3_nt: TGTGCCAGCAGCGTAGTCGCCGGACAGAACTACGAGCAGTACTTC

d_call: NA
v_call: TRBV9
j_call: TRBJ2-2
clone_size: NA
cdr3_aa: CASSVGWGPQIAYRTPSTTGELFF
cdr3_nt: TGTGCCAGCAGCGTAGGTTGGGGGCCCCAGATTGCATATCGAACACCTTCGACCACCGGGGAGCTGTTTTTT

d_call: NA
v_call: TRBV7-9
j_call: TRBJ1-2
clone_size: NA
cdr3_aa: CASSLFTASGYTF
cdr3_nt: TGTGCCAGCAGCTTATTTACAGCCAGCGGCTACACCTTC

d_call: TRBD1
v_call: TRBV10-3
j_call: TRBJ2-1
clone_size: NA
cdr3_aa: CAISRDRTYFYYNEQFF
cdr3_nt: TGTGCCATCAGCCGGGACAGAACTTATTTCTACTACAATGAGCAGTTCTTC

d_call: TRBD1
v_call: TRBV7-7
j_call: TRBJ2-1
clone_size: NA
cdr3_aa: CASSYGTGGLYEQFF
cdr3_nt: TGTGCCAGCAGCTACGGGACAGGGGGGCTCTATGAGCAGTTCTTC

d_call: NA
v_call: TRBV27
j_call: TRBJ2-2
clone_size: NA
cdr3_aa: CASSLWPRAGQKNTGELFF
cdr3_nt: TGTGCCAGCAGTTTATGGCCTAGAGCTGGACAGAAGAACACCGGGGAGCTGTTTTTT

d_call: NA
v_call: TRBV7-6
j_call: TRBJ1-1
clone_size: NA
cdr3_aa: CASSSDGHMNTEAFF
cdr3_nt: TGTGCCAGCAGCTCCGACGGACATATGAACACTGAAGCTTTCTTT

d_call: TRBD1
v_call: TRBV27
j_call: TRBJ1-1
clone_size: once
cdr3_aa: CASSSEGARTEAFF
cdr3_nt: TGTGCCAGCAGTAGTGAGGGGGCAAGGACTGAAGCTTTCTTT

d_call: NA
v_call: TRBV5-8
j_call: TRBJ2-5
clone_size: NA
cdr3_aa: CASRPLSPIATQYF
cdr3_nt: TGTGCCAGCAGGCCTCTATCGCCCATTGCGACCCAGTACTTC

d_call: NA
v_call: TRBV30
j_call: TRBJ1-5
clone_size: NA
cdr3_aa: CAWSPGTNQPQHF
cdr3_nt: TGTGCCTGGAGTCCAGGGACTAATCAGCCCCAGCATTTT

d_call: NA
v_call: TRBV4-3
j_call: TRBJ1-5
clone_size: NA
cdr3_aa: CASSQDGGVDQPQHF
cdr3_nt: TGCGCCAGCAGCCAAGACGGAGGGGTTGATCAGCCCCAGCATTTT

d_call: NA
v_call: TRBV6-1
j_call: TRBJ2-3
clone_size: NA
cdr3_aa: CASSERRGSRSTDTQYF
cdr3_nt: TGTGCCAGCAGTGAAAGGCGGGGTAGCAGATCCACAGATACGCAGTATTTT

d_call: TRBD1
v_call: TRBV6-6
j_call: TRBJ1-2
clone_size: NA
cdr3_aa: CASSYGGQDYGYTF
cdr3_nt: TGTGCCAGCAGTTACGGGGGACAGGACTATGGCTACACCTTC

d_call: NA
v_call: TRBV5-1
j_call: TRBJ1-1
clone_size: NA
cdr3_aa: CASSAGENTEAFF
cdr3_nt: TGCGCCAGCAGCGCCGGAGAAAACACTGAAGCTTTCTTT